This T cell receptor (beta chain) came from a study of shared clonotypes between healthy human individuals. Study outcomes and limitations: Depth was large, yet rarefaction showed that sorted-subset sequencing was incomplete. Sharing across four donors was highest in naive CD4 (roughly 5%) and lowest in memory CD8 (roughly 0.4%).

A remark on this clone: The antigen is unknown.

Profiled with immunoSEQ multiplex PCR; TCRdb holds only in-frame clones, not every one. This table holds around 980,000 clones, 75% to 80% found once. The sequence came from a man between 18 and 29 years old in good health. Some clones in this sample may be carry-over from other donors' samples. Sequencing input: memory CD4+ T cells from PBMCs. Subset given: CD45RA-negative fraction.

The DNA of the CDR3 is TGTGCCAGCTCACGGGACCCCCAATATAGCAATCAGCCCCAGCATTTT. It specifies CASSRDPQYSNQPQHF. This chain uses TRBV18 with TRBJ1-5; D is possibly TRBD1 (5 bases). The CDR3 runs to 16 residues. The germline V gene has CDR1 KGHSH and CDR2 LQKENI. Trimming took 4 bases from V and 0 from J, leaving 13 bases between them.